This TCR beta chain derives from a study of siplizumab effects on memory and regulatory T cells. The assay was immunoSEQ multiplex PCR, and TCRdb's table has in-frame clones only and misses some. The repertoire has approximately 110,000 clones, under 95% of them found once; the top ten carry around 0.75%. Study-wide results and limits: The authors did not confirm suppressive function in proliferating Tregs from siplizumab cultures.

Comment on this clone: Antigen: not known.

This TCR was sampled from a human donor in good health. The sequencing sample was made of Tregs sorted from blood.

The CDR3 is CASSDLGYEQYF. The CDR3 DNA reads as TGTGCCAGCAGTGACTTAGGCTACGAGCAGTACTTC. The gene calls are TRBV6-1 and TRBJ2-7, with D uncertain. This CDR3 is built from 12 residues. Trimming took 3 bases from V and 3 from J, leaving 6 bases between them. CDR1 is MNHNS and CDR2 is SASEGT in the germline V gene.